A single sample is the source of the 19 T cell receptor beta chains below, sequenced in a study of T cell repertoires in aging, cancer and after chemotherapy. Multiplex touch-down PCR with TRB-A/B primers amplified rearranged V-D-J TRB sequences. In TCRdb, the multiplex PCR reads were re-called with MiXCR into one record per CDR3 protein. Of several thousand distinct CDR3 sequences listed, under 45% are singletons. Amplification of TCR beta used genomic DNA extracted from peripheral blood. Sequencing was carried out using blood. Receptors were obtained from a human donor in good health.

The J gene is TRBJ2-7, the V gene TRBV5-6; D not resolved. This CDR3 is 14 amino acids long. The germline V gene has CDR1 SGHDT and CDR2 YYEEEE. Trimming took off 2 bases at V and 5 bases at J, with 14 bases between the two ends. The CDR3 DNA is TGTGCCAGCAGCTTCACATCAGGAGCCCACGAGCAGTACTTC. Protein product: CASSFTSGAHEQYF.

This clonotype was seen more than once but under ten times. The chain recombines TRBV29-1 with TRBJ1-2, with D maybe TRBD1 (6 bases). V lost 3 bases and J 4 bases, leaving 18 bases between the germline ends. Germline values: CDR1 SQVTM, CDR2 ANQGSEA. This CDR3 contains 15 residues. The CDR3 sequence is CSVDLGQGPLYGYTF. CDR3 in DNA: TGCAGCGTTGATTTGGGTCAGGGGCCCCTCTATGGCTACACCTTC.

The chain is built from TRBV6-5 and TRBJ1-2, with D perhaps TRBD1 (5 bases). Trimming removed 0 bases at V and 4 bases at J, with 9 bases between. Germline V gene lookup returns CDR1 MNHEY and CDR2 SVGAGI. The CDR3 has 14 residues. The CDR3, as DNA: TGTGCCAGCAGTTACTCGGGACGGACCTATGGCTACACCTTC. Amino acid sequence: CASSYSGRTYGYTF.

In DNA, the CDR3 is TGTGCCAGTAGTATAGTATCCGGGACAGCCTACGAGCAGTACTTC. It encodes CASSIVSGTAYEQYF. The V call is TRBV19, the J call TRBJ2-7, with 7 bases fitting TRBD1. The V gene's germline CDR1 is LNHDA and CDR2 SQIVND (reference sequence). This CDR3 region has 15 residues. The junction had 5 bases not matched to a gene; V was cut back by 1 base and J by 2 bases.

This clonotype was recorded a few times. The CDR3 sequence: CASSPIMLSTSYTF. The DNA of the CDR3 is TGTGCCAGCTCACCGATCATGCTTAGCACAAGCTACACCTTC. The chain uses TRBV18 and TRBJ1-2; the D is unclear. V lost 3 bases, J lost 9 bases, and 17 bases lay in between. This CDR3 spans 14 amino acids. Germline V gene sequence: CDR1 KGHSH, CDR2 LQKENI.

DNA of the CDR3: TGTGCCAGTAGGGACTCCAGCACAGATACGCAGTATTTT. Amino acid sequence: CASRDSSTDTQYF. J is TRBJ2-3 and V is TRBV19, with D possibly TRBD2 on 5 matching bases. V was clipped by 6 bases and J by 0 bases, with 7 bases between them. CDR1 is LNHDA, CDR2 SQIVND, per germline (reference sequence). CDR3 length equals 13 residues. Full variable domain (rest looked up from reference TRBV19 and TRBJ2-3): DGGITQSPKYLFRKEGQNVTLSCEQNLNHDAMYWYRQDPGQGLRLIYYSQIVNDFQKGDIAEGYSVSREKKESFPLTVTSAQKNPTAFYLCASRDSSTDTQYFGPGTRLTVL.

The chain joins TRBV12-3 or TRBV12-4 to TRBJ1-2; D gene uncertain. The CDR3 contains 14 residues. The V gene lost 3 bases and the J gene lost 6 bases, with 14 bases spanning the gap. The CDR3 region is CASSLGGLRDGYTF. In nucleotides, the CDR3 is TGTGCCAGCAGTTTGGGAGGCTTGCGGGATGGCTACACCTTC.

The rearrangement uses TRBV27 and TRBJ2-4; 11 bases are a match to TRBD2. CDR1 MNHEY and CDR2 SMNVEV come from the germline V gene (reference sequence). V shed 3 bases, J shed 8 bases, and the junction held 6 bases outside the gene matches. The length of the CDR3 is 15 residues. In nucleotides, the CDR3 is TGTGCCAGCAGTTTGTCGACTAGCGGGAATTACATTCAGTACTTC. The encoded protein is CASSLSTSGNYIQYF.

J is TRBJ2-7 and V is TRBV6-6; D not resolved. The germline V gene encodes CDR1 MNHNY and CDR2 SVGAGI (reference sequence). The V end lost 2 bases, the J end lost 2 bases, and 7 bases lay between the germline ends. CDR3 size: 13 residues. CDR3 region: CASSYNAAYEQYF. DNA of the CDR3: TGTGCCAGCAGTTACAACGCGGCCTACGAGCAGTACTTC.

This clonotype came up a few times. The CDR3 sequence: CASSLPGGGSEQYF. CDR3 nucleotide sequence: TGTGCCAGCAGCTTGCCCGGGGGGGGTTCCGAGCAGTACTTC. The chain is built from TRBV5-6 and TRBJ2-7, with TRBD2 matching 8 bases. Germline values: CDR1 SGHDT, CDR2 YYEEEE. V shed 1 base, J shed 6 bases, and the junction held 6 bases outside the gene matches. The CDR3 consists of 14 residues.

The V gene is TRBV20-1, the J gene TRBJ2-1, with 12 positions matching TRBD2. The CDR3 extends over 16 amino acids. Trimming removed 6 bases from V and 6 bases from J; junction bases left unmatched: 12. Germline V CDR1 and CDR2: DFQATT, SNEGSKA (reference sequence). CDR3 in amino acids: CSASKILAGGGNEQFF. In DNA form, the CDR3 reads TGCAGTGCCTCCAAAATACTAGCGGGAGGTGGCAATGAGCAGTTCTTC.

This chain links TRBV5-6 with TRBJ1-1, with D perhaps matching TRBD1 (5 bases). CDR1 is SGHDT, CDR2 YYEEEE, per germline. The CDR3 is 15 residues long. V shed 0 bases and J shed 8 bases, with 17 bases lying between them. CDR3 DNA: TGTGCCAGCAGCTTGGATTGGGGACTACTTAGGGAAGCTTTCTTT. Protein product: CASSLDWGLLREAFF.

This rearrangement joins TRBV18 to TRBJ2-7; TRBD2 might be the D (6 bases). V was cut by 3 bases and J by 2 bases, with 11 bases left in between. The CDR3 covers 14 residues. Germline V lookup: CDR1 KGHSH, CDR2 LQKENI. CDR3 residues: CASSPRTGAYEQYF. As DNA, the CDR3 is TGTGCCAGCTCACCTAGGACGGGGGCCTACGAGCAGTACTTC.

The chain is built from TRBV12-3 or TRBV12-4 and TRBJ1-1; TRBD1 is a possible D gene (5 bases). The CDR3 consists of 14 residues. The ends were cut back, 6 bases at V and 1 base at J, with 12 bases in the middle. CDR3 amino acids: CASSKVGTNTEAFF. The CDR3 DNA follows: TGTGCCAGCAGCAAGGTAGGGACGAACACTGAAGCTTTCTTT.

This clonotype has a handful of counts. The V and J genes are TRBV12-3 or TRBV12-4 and TRBJ2-3, with 13 bases identical to TRBD2. This CDR3 contains 21 residues. The V and J ends lost 3 bases and 2 bases, in that order; junction bases with no gene match: 17. CDR3 amino acids: CASSFSTSGRGVRDDTDTQYF. The CDR3 nucleotides are TGTGCCAGCAGTTTCTCCACTAGCGGGAGGGGGGTACGGGACGACACAGATACGCAGTATTTT.

The V call is TRBV27, the J call TRBJ2-1; D not certain. The CDR3 covers 12 residues. Germline V gene data show CDR1 as MNHEY and CDR2 as SMNVEV (reference sequence). Trimming pared 5 bases from V and 8 bases from J, leaving 10 bases between. The CDR3 loop is CASSPPGYEQFF. CDR3 coding DNA: TGTGCCAGCAGTCCCCCTGGCTATGAGCAGTTCTTC.

By share, this clonotype ranks as medium-sized. The V gene is TRBV29-1, the J gene TRBJ2-3, with 9 bases matching TRBD2. Germline V CDR1 and CDR2: SQVTM, ANQGSEA. Germline trimming cut 4 bases from V and 4 bases from J; bases unmatched to any gene: 6. The CDR3 is 14 amino acids. CDR3 residues: CSVGLAGPADTQYF. CDR3 coding DNA: TGCAGCGTTGGGCTAGCGGGACCCGCAGATACGCAGTATTTT.

This clonotype was observed a handful of times. The rearrangement joins TRBV15 to TRBJ2-7; no clear D. Germline V gene lookup returns CDR1 LNHNV and CDR2 YYDKDF (reference sequence). CDR3 length equals 14 residues. Trimming took off 0 bases at V and 5 bases at J, with 11 bases between the two ends. The CDR3, as DNA: TGTGCCACCAGCAGAGATTTTCTTGGCGACGAGCAGTACTTC. Translating gives CATSRDFLGDEQYF. Filled out from reference TRBV15 and TRBJ2-7, the complete variable domain reads DAMVIQNPRYQVTQFGKPVTLSCSQTLNHNVMYWYQQKSSQAPKLLFHYYDKDFNNEADTPDNFQSRRPNTSFCFLDIRSPGLGDTAMYLCATSRDFLGDEQYFGPGTRLTVT.

This clonotype showed up just a few times. V is TRBV12-3 or TRBV12-4 and J is TRBJ1-1; 10 nucleotides match TRBD1. V lost 5 bases and J lost 3; bases outside the gene matches: 9. This CDR3 is built from 16 residues. CDR3 bases: TGTGCCAGCAGTAAGACAGGGGGCGCAAAGGACACTGAAGCTTTCTTT. Translating it yields CASSKTGGAKDTEAFF.